The rows below give T cell receptor beta chains drawn from one sample of a study of blood T cell repertoires in COVID-19. The repertoire was sequenced with immunoSEQ multiplex PCR; TCRdb's copy has only in-frame clones and lacks some. The sample includes roughly 250,000 clones, about 85% seen only once; the top ten take about 1%. The sequenced sample was peripheral blood. The source of these receptors is a man aged 35-49 years with acute or convalescent COVID-19. CDR3s include the opening cysteine and the closing phenylalanine or tryptophan. D genes are given only for firm matches. A row's size may be missing; if present it is once, few, many or a size class.

DNA	CDR3	D	V	J	size	length
TGTGCCAGCAGTACCAGGGGTAACTATGGCTACACCTTC	CASSTRGNYGYTF	.	TRBV6-5	TRBJ1-2	once	13
TGTGCCAGTAGTCTTCCCGGGACAGGGGCTGGCTACACCTTC	CASSLPGTGAGYTF	TRBD1	TRBV19	TRBJ1-2	.	14
TGTGCCAGTAGTATACATTGGCCTGCGGGGGCCGGGAGCACCGGGGAGCTGTTTTTT	CASSIHWPAGAGSTGELFF	.	TRBV19	TRBJ2-2	.	19
TGTGCCATCTCCGGGACTAGCGACGGGGAGCTGTTTTTT	CAISGTSDGELFF	TRBD2	TRBV7-9	TRBJ2-2	.	13
TGTGCCAGCAGTTCCGGGACAGGGTATAACTATGGCTACACCTTC	CASSSGTGYNYGYTF	TRBD1	TRBV28	TRBJ1-2	few	15
TGCGCCAGCAGCTTGAAATTTTTTGTGGCGGGGGAAAACAATGAGCAGTTCTTC	CASSLKFFVAGENNEQFF	TRBD2	TRBV5-1	TRBJ2-1	.	18
TGTGCCAGCAGCGTAGGGGACAGGGCGTTCGGGGAGCTGTTTTTT	CASSVGDRAFGELFF	TRBD1	TRBV9	TRBJ2-2	.	15
TGTGCCAGCAGCTTTGATGGCAGGGTAAGCGAGCAGTACTTC	CASSFDGRVSEQYF	.	TRBV7-9	TRBJ2-7	.	14
TGTGCCAGCAGCGTAGAAGGAGGGAGGGTTCACAATGAGCAGTTCTTC	CASSVEGGRVHNEQFF	TRBD2	TRBV9	TRBJ2-1	.	16
TGCGCCAGCAGCTTGCTGGGTCTCGACCGACTCGAGACCGAGCAGTACTTC	CASSLLGLDRLETEQYF	.	TRBV5-1	TRBJ2-7	.	17
TGTGCCAGCAGCCCAACGACAGGGGCCTACAATGAGCAGTTCTTC	CASSPTTGAYNEQFF	TRBD1	TRBV7-9	TRBJ2-1	.	15
TGTGCTAGCAGTGAAGAGCCTCATACTGAAGCTTTCTTT	CASSEEPHTEAFF	.	TRBV2	TRBJ1-1	.	13
TGCAGCGTGGAGGGGGCGGGTATGAACACTGAAGCTTTCTTT	CSVEGAGMNTEAFF	TRBD1	TRBV29-1	TRBJ1-1	.	14
TGTGCCAGCAGTTACTCGGGCCTTGGGGGGTTTTCACCCCTCCACTTT	CASSYSGLGGFSPLHF	.	TRBV6-5	TRBJ1-6	.	16
TGTGCCAGCAGCTTTATGGCAGGCGCGGGTATCGGGGAGCTGTTTTTT	CASSFMAGAGIGELFF	.	TRBV11-2	TRBJ2-2	once	16
TGTGCCAGCAGCTTGCTAGGGGGGGCCAAAATTGAAGCTTTCTTT	CASSLLGGAKIEAFF	.	TRBV5-8	TRBJ1-1	.	15
TGTGCCAGCAGAGGATGGGACAGGGGATTAACTGGGGCCAACGTCCTGACTTTC	CASRGWDRGLTGANVLTF	TRBD1	TRBV27	TRBJ2-6	.	18
TGTGCCAGCAGCGCGAGCGGGGGGACTCCCTACAATGAGCAGTTCTTC	CASSASGGTPYNEQFF	TRBD2	TRBV7-9	TRBJ2-1	.	16
TGTGCCTGGAGCGCAGGGATGAACACTGAAGCTTTCTTT	CAWSAGMNTEAFF	.	TRBV30	TRBJ1-1	.	13
TGTGCCAGCAGTCATAACCGGGACAGGGGGAATTCACCCCTCCACTTT	CASSHNRDRGNSPLHF	TRBD1	TRBV27	TRBJ1-6	.	16
TGCAGCGCGGTTTCAGGGGGGATGCGTGCTTTCTTT	CSAVSGGMRAFF	TRBD1	TRBV29-1	TRBJ1-1	.	12
TGTGCCACCAGCAGAGATAGGCCTAGTAAGTTCTTC	CATSRDRPSKFF	.	TRBV15	TRBJ2-1	.	12
TGTGCCAGCAGTGACCCAGGGATCCCAGATGGCTACACCTTC	CASSDPGIPDGYTF	.	TRBV6-1	TRBJ1-2	once	14
TGCAGCGTCGGGACAGGGAAGAGCGGCACTGAAGCTTTCTTT	CSVGTGKSGTEAFF	TRBD1	TRBV29-1	TRBJ1-1	.	14
TGTGCCACCAGCAGAGATTCGGTGAACACTGAAGCTTTCTTT	CATSRDSVNTEAFF	.	TRBV15	TRBJ1-1	.	14
TGCGCCAGCGGTTACTGGGGACAGGGGAACACAGATACGCAGTATTTT	CASGYWGQGNTDTQYF	TRBD1	TRBV5-1	TRBJ2-3	.	16
TGTGCCAGCAGTGAAGAGGGGCAGGGGGCCTACGAGCAGTACTTC	CASSEEGQGAYEQYF	TRBD1	TRBV2	TRBJ2-7	.	15
TGTGCCCGACACACCACATATGGCTACACCTTC	CARHTTYGYTF	.	TRBV2	TRBJ1-2	.	11
TGTGCCAGCAGTGAAGTCACAGGGTTCTTGGGGGAGCTGTTTTTT	CASSEVTGFLGELFF	.	TRBV6-1	TRBJ2-2	.	15
TGTGCCAGCAGTTACTCTGAGTCGACGGGCACTGAAGCTTTCTTT	CASSYSESTGTEAFF	.	TRBV6-5	TRBJ1-1	.	15
TGTGCCAGCAGCCCCGGGGCAGGGGGACATAGCTCTGGGGCCAACGTCCTGACTTTC	CASSPGAGGHSSGANVLTF	TRBD1	TRBV5-4	TRBJ2-6	once	19
TGTGCCAGCTCACCCAGGACAGGGGAAGGAAACACCATATATTTT	CASSPRTGEGNTIYF	TRBD1	TRBV18	TRBJ1-3	.	15
TGTGCCAGCAGCTCCGGGACTGGCGGCTACACCTTC	CASSSGTGGYTF	.	TRBV5-6	TRBJ1-2	.	12
TGTGCCAGCAAAGAAGACAGAGATAGCAATCAGCCCCAGCATTTT	CASKEDRDSNQPQHF	.	TRBV13	TRBJ1-5	.	15
TGTGCCAGCAGCCCACGGGCAGGGTATCAAGAGACCCAGTACTTC	CASSPRAGYQETQYF	.	TRBV3-1/TRBV3-2	TRBJ2-5	.	15
TGCGCCAGCAGCCTTGGGACAGGAGTGAACACTGAAGCTTTCTTT	CASSLGTGVNTEAFF	TRBD1	TRBV5-1	TRBJ1-1	.	15
TGTGCCTGGAGTTTTAGCCTTCTAGCCAAAAACATTCAGTACTTC	CAWSFSLLAKNIQYF	.	TRBV30	TRBJ2-4	.	15
TGTGCCAGCAGCTTCGGGGTTTACGAGCAGTACTTC	CASSFGVYEQYF	.	TRBV5-6	TRBJ2-7	.	12
TGTGCCAGCAGCGTAGCTACGTGGATGGGGCAGGACGAGCAGTACTTC	CASSVATWMGQDEQYF	.	TRBV9	TRBJ2-7	.	16
TGTGCCAGCAGCCAAGATCGAGTGGGGCTTAACACTGAAGCTTTCTTT	CASSQDRVGLNTEAFF	.	TRBV14	TRBJ1-1	few	16
TGTGCCAGCAGTTTAGCGGGCGGCTACACCGGGGAGCTGTTTTTT	CASSLAGGYTGELFF	TRBD2	TRBV6-5	TRBJ2-2	.	15
TGCGCCAGCAGCCAAGATTGGGGGGGTACTGAAGCTTTCTTT	CASSQDWGGTEAFF	.	TRBV4-3	TRBJ1-1	.	14
TGTGCCACCAGCAGAGAAGGAGCCCTGAAAAAGCTGTTTTTT	CATSREGALKKLFF	.	TRBV15	TRBJ1-4	.	14
TGTGCCAGCTCACCACCGGGACAGGGGGTAGAATATGGCTACACCTTC	CASSPPGQGVEYGYTF	TRBD1	TRBV18	TRBJ1-2	.	16
.	CASSIDVGPGNSPLHF	.	TRBV19	TRBJ1-6	.	16
TGTGCCAGCAGAGCTCCAGGGCGCTCGGCCCCCTACGAGCAGTACTTC	CASRAPGRSAPYEQYF	.	TRBV11-2	TRBJ2-7	.	16
TGCAGCGTCACTTCTTGGACTAGCAGCGAGACCCAGTACTTC	CSVTSWTSSETQYF	TRBD2	TRBV29-1	TRBJ2-5	.	14
TGTGCCAGCAGTGAAGCGGCGGCAGCCGAACCGGACTTC	CASSEAAAAEPDF	.	TRBV2	TRBJ2-5	.	13
TGTGCCAGCAGCGTAGGAGGGCTGGGCACCGGGGAGCTGTTTTTT	CASSVGGLGTGELFF	.	TRBV9	TRBJ2-2	.	15
TGTGCCAGCAGCGTAGAGGGGGCACAGCCCCAGCATTTT	CASSVEGAQPQHF	TRBD1	TRBV9	TRBJ1-5	.	13
TGCAGCGTCGAGGACACATCCTATGGCTACACCTTC	CSVEDTSYGYTF	.	TRBV29-1	TRBJ1-2	few	12
TGTGCCAGCAGCTTAGACCGAAGCGGGGGGTACAATGAGCAGTTCTTC	CASSLDRSGGYNEQFF	TRBD2	TRBV7-6	TRBJ2-1	.	16
TGTGCCAGCGCCAGCCCCACCACTAGCGGGGTGGTGGAGACCCAGTACTTC	CASASPTTSGVVETQYF	TRBD2	TRBV27	TRBJ2-5	.	17
TGTGCCAGCAGCCCATGGACAGGGATAGTGGCAGATACGCAGTATTTT	CASSPWTGIVADTQYF	TRBD1	TRBV7-2	TRBJ2-3	.	16
TGTGCCAGCAGTGAATTAAGAAGCGGGGGGGCAGAGACCCAGTACTTC	CASSELRSGGAETQYF	TRBD2	TRBV2	TRBJ2-5	.	16